The sequence of this TCR beta chain was determined in a study of T cells in Graves' hyperthyroidism and ophthalmopathy. From RNA transcripts, TCR beta CDR3 regions were amplified. HTBI primers were the set used in a first-round RT-PCR of the TCR CDR3. Each CDR3 protein gets one entry after TCRdb re-called the multiplex PCR reads with MiXCR. The data contain some 460,000 distinct CDR3 sequences, less than 20% of them singletons. This clonotype was seen only once. This clone may be a read error of a much larger clone one base away. The V and J ends lost 1 base and 4 bases, in that order; junction bases with no gene match: 5. The CDR3 length is 15 residues. Looked up from germline, CDR1 is LGHDT and CDR2 is YNNKEL (reference sequence).

This clonotype was sampled from a woman in her late teens or twenties with Graves' hyperthyroidism. Material: blood. The chain couples TRBV3-1 to TRBJ2-3; 7 bases are shared with TRBD2. For the CDR3, the DNA is TGTGCCAGCAGCCAAGGTTACCGGGGGGCAGATACGCAGTATTTT. This encodes CASSQGYRGADTQYF.